Described below is a single T cell receptor (beta chain) sequence and its context. The data belong to a study of blood T cells in healthy people across ages. Turning to the study itself: About one barcoded beta molecule per two T cells was captured by template switching.

Primers used in a second PCR of roughly 7 to 12 cycles were a sample-barcoded 5' primer and a J-beta primer mix. One entry per CDR3 protein, called by TCRdb with MiXCR from the 5' RACE reads. Of under 1,100,000 distinct CDR3 sequences in the sample, under 30% are singletons; the top ten hold around 0.7%. This CDR3 comprises 15 residues. The junction had 8 bases not matched to a gene; V was cut back by 5 bases and J by 6 bases. Germline V gene sequence: CDR1 SGHTA, CDR2 FQGNSA. This same sample was also part of a study on T cells of mothers and their children.

The receptor was isolated from a girl aged 2 to 9 in good health. The sequenced sample consisted of blood. The chain employs TRBV7-2 and TRBJ2-4, with TRBD1 identical over 9 bases. CDR3 residues: CASSTVPGQGNIQYF. In DNA, the CDR3 is TGTGCCAGCAGCACCGTCCCGGGACAGGGAAACATTCAGTACTTC.